Following are 30 T cell receptor beta chains from one sample sequenced in a study of shared clonotypes between healthy human individuals. Naive CD8 cells comprised CD45RO-negative, CCR7-positively selected cells, excluding terminally differentiated effector memory CD45RA+ cells. Sequenced by immunoSEQ multiplex PCR; TCRdb stores in-frame clones only, minus some. The sample lists 800,000 to 950,000 clones, 90% to 98% occurring once. Sequencing input: naive CD8+ T cells sorted from blood. These receptors were obtained from a man younger than 45 in good health.

This clone was observed a single time. The same CDR3 can be traced to other DNA sequences in this sample. The chain combines TRBV7-9 with TRBJ2-5, with 7 bases that match TRBD2. Losses at the gene ends were 1 base for V and 4 bases for J; bases not matched to a gene: 0. Germline V gene data show CDR1 as SEHNR and CDR2 as FQNEAQ (reference sequence). The CDR3 covers 13 residues. In DNA form, the CDR3 reads TGTGCCAGCAGCTTAGGCGGGGGAGAGACCCAGTACTTC. Its protein product is CASSLGGGETQYF.

This clone showed up just once. The V call is TRBV11-2, the J call TRBJ2-1; tentatively, D is TRBD1 or TRBD2 (5 bases each). Germline V CDR1 and CDR2: SGHAT, FQNNGV. This CDR3 is 17 amino acids long. Trimming removed 1 base from V and 6 bases from J, with 19 bases in between. In DNA form, the CDR3 reads TGTGCCAGCAGCTTAGGTAGGGGACCCGATTTTCGCAATGAGCAGTTCTTC. Translating gives CASSLGRGPDFRNEQFF.

The chain links TRBV14 to TRBJ2-7; D gene uncertain. The V and J ends lost 4 bases and 3 bases respectively, with 7 bases between them. The CDR3 contains 12 residues. Germline V gene sequence: CDR1 SGHDN, CDR2 FVKESK. DNA for the CDR3: TGTGCCAGCAGCCTCTTTGACTACGAGCAGTACTTC. Translating it yields CASSLFDYEQYF.

V is TRBV4-1 and J is TRBJ1-5; D not certain. In germline, CDR1 is MGHRA, CDR2 YSYEKL. V lost 1 base to trimming and J lost 5 bases, with 15 bases between them. CDR3 length: 16 amino acids. CDR3 DNA: TGCGCCAGCAGCCAAGGGGTCGAACAGTTCTATCAGCCCCAGCATTTT. This gives the protein CASSQGVEQFYQPQHF.

This chain links TRBV6-5 with TRBJ2-5; 9 bases are a match to TRBD2. Germline CDR1 MNHEY, CDR2 SVGAGI. V lost 6 bases to trimming and J lost 2 bases; unmatched junction nucleotides: 7. CDR3 size: 15 residues. CDR3 residues: CASRSTSGLQETQYF. In nucleotides, the CDR3 is TGTGCCAGCAGGTCGACTAGCGGATTACAAGAGACCCAGTACTTC.

This rearrangement joins TRBV6-5 to TRBJ1-5, with TRBD1 as a possible D gene (6 bases). Germline CDR1 is MNHEY and CDR2 is SVGAGI. The CDR3 contains 15 residues. V was shortened by 2 bases and J by 1 base, with 9 bases between the two germline ends. DNA of the CDR3: TGTGCCAGCAGTTACGTACAGGGCAGCAATCAGCCCCAGCATTTT. Protein sequence: CASSYVQGSNQPQHF.

The chain links TRBV7-2 to TRBJ2-4; D is ambiguous. Germline V gene lookup returns CDR1 SGHTA and CDR2 FQGNSA. The CDR3 spans 18 residues. Between the trimmed V and J ends, which lost 4 bases and 0 bases, there was a span of 19 bases. The CDR3 DNA is TGTGCCAGCAGCTCGCTGTCCGAAGCCCAATTAGCCAAAAACATTCAGTACTTC. Translated, it gives CASSSLSEAQLAKNIQYF.

The chain has TRBV5-1 and TRBJ2-1, with 8 positions matching TRBD1. The CDR3 runs to 15 residues. V shed 4 bases, J shed 3 bases, and the junction held 6 bases outside the gene matches. Germline V lookup: CDR1 SGHRS, CDR2 YFSETQ. The DNA for the CDR3 is TGCGCCAGCAGCCCGGGACAGGACCTCTACAATGAGCAGTTCTTC. It encodes CASSPGQDLYNEQFF.

In DNA, the CDR3 is TGTGCCAGCCGGCAGGGGCACACTGAAGCTTTCTTT. Protein product: CASRQGHTEAFF. The genes are TRBV25-1 and TRBJ1-1; tentatively, D is TRBD1 (6 bases). The CDR3 extends over 12 amino acids. With 8 bases removed from V and 3 bases from J, the gap between germline ends came to 10 bases. The germline V gene has CDR1 MGHDK and CDR2 SYGVNS.

The V gene is TRBV5-4, the J gene TRBJ2-5; TRBD2 might be the D (6 bases). CDR1 is SGHNT and CDR2 is YYREEE in the germline V gene (reference sequence). The CDR3 has 16 residues. V was clipped by 4 bases and J by 5 bases, with 21 bases between them. CDR3 bases: TGTGCCAGCAGCCTTGGAACTAGCAAACTCACGGAGACCCAGTACTTC. Its protein product is CASSLGTSKLTETQYF.

The chain couples TRBV7-9 to TRBJ2-1, with TRBD2 identical over 8 bases. This CDR3 is 16 amino acids long. The germline V gene has CDR1 SEHNR and CDR2 FQNEAQ (reference sequence). The V gene end was trimmed by 5 bases and the J gene end by 8 bases; junction bases not matched to a gene: 14. The CDR3 DNA sequence: TGTGCCAGCAGCCCCCTCGGGGGGGACCGGGCCCATGAGCAGTTCTTC. It translates to CASSPLGGDRAHEQFF. The whole variable domain, remainder taken from reference TRBV7-9 and TRBJ2-1, is DTGVSQNPRHKITKRGQNVTFRCDPISEHNRLYWYRQTLGQGPEFLTYFQNEAQLEKSRLLSDRFSAERPKGSFSTLEIQRTEQGDSAMYLCASSPLGGDRAHEQFFGPGTRLTVL.

The rearrangement links TRBV19 to TRBJ1-1; D call uncertain. The V and J ends lost 8 bases and 1 base respectively, with 11 bases between them. The CDR3 covers 13 residues. Germline V gene data show CDR1 as LNHDA and CDR2 as SQIVND (reference sequence). CDR3 sequence (DNA): TGTGCCAGTGGAATACAAAGGAACACTGAAGCTTTCTTT. Translated, it gives CASGIQRNTEAFF.

V gene TRBV7-6 combines with J gene TRBJ1-1; no reliable D call. V was cut by 3 bases and J by 5 bases, with 19 bases left in between. The length of the CDR3 is 16 residues. Looked up from germline, CDR1 is SGHVS and CDR2 is FNYEAQ. DNA of the CDR3: TGTGCCAGCAGCTTGTCGTCGAGAGTACCCCTGACTGAAGCTTTCTTT. It translates to CASSLSSRVPLTEAFF.

The CDR3 loop is CASSVAGIEQFF. The CDR3 DNA is TGTGCCAGCAGCGTAGCCGGGATTGAGCAGTTCTTC. V usage is TRBV9 and J usage is TRBJ2-1; maybe TRBD2 (5 bases). The V gene lost 0 bases and the J gene lost 9 bases, with 7 bases spanning the gap. This CDR3 has 12 amino acids. Germline-derived CDR1 and CDR2 are SGDLS and YYNGEE.

A single count supports this clone. V is TRBV29-1 and J is TRBJ2-7; TRBD1 aligns across 7 bases. The length of the CDR3 is 13 residues. In germline, CDR1 is SQVTM, CDR2 ANQGSEA. J lost 3 bases, V lost 2 bases, and 4 bases had no gene match. The DNA of the CDR3 is TGCAGCGTTGAATGGGCAGGGGGCTACGAGCAGTACTTC. This sequence encodes CSVEWAGGYEQYF.

The rearrangement uses TRBV14 and TRBJ1-1, with TRBD1 as a possible D gene (6 bases). CDR3 size: 15 residues. The germline V gene encodes CDR1 SGHDN and CDR2 FVKESK. Trimming took 5 bases from V and 1 from J, leaving 14 bases between them. For the CDR3, the DNA is TGTGCCAGCAGCTTAACGTGGGGGCGGAACACTGAAGCTTTCTTT. Protein sequence: CASSLTWGRNTEAFF.

In nucleotides, the CDR3 is TGTGCCAGCAGCGAGTGGGGTAGCACAGATACGCAGTATTTT. It yields the protein CASSEWGSTDTQYF. V gene TRBV9 combines with J gene TRBJ2-3; no definite D call. Deletions cut 3 bases from V and 0 bases from J, with 8 bases between. The CDR3 contains 14 residues. Germline V gene data show CDR1 as SGDLS and CDR2 as YYNGEE.

This chain links TRBV6-5 with TRBJ2-2; tentatively, D is TRBD2 (5 bases). Germline V lookup: CDR1 MNHEY, CDR2 SVGAGI. V lost 11 bases to trimming and J lost 4 bases, with 11 bases between them. This CDR3 has 12 amino acids. In DNA, the CDR3 is TGTGCCTCCCAACGGGGCACCGGGGAGCTGTTTTTT. Amino acid sequence: CASQRGTGELFF.

This clone showed up just once. The chain has TRBV4-1 and TRBJ2-1, with a tentative D call TRBD1 (5 bases). V was cut by 3 bases and J by 8 bases, with 11 bases left in between. The germline V gene has CDR1 MGHRA and CDR2 YSYEKL. The CDR3 has 13 amino acids. The chain's CDR3 is CASSHPQGHEQFF. The CDR3 DNA is TGCGCCAGCAGCCACCCTCAGGGTCATGAGCAGTTCTTC.

CDR3 protein: CSGVLGSEQYF. The CDR3 coding sequence is TGCAGTGGGGTTCTAGGTAGCGAGCAGTACTTC. The chain carries TRBV20-1 and TRBJ2-7; D gene ambiguous. Germline CDR1 DFQATT, CDR2 SNEGSKA (reference sequence). CDR3 length equals 11 residues. Trimming removed 7 bases at V and 6 bases at J, with 13 bases between.

The V gene is TRBV11-2, the J gene TRBJ1-4; tentatively, D is TRBD1 (6 bases). Germline assignment: CDR1 SGHAT and CDR2 FQNNGV. The CDR3 length is 15 residues. V was clipped by 5 bases and J by 8 bases, with 18 bases between them. The CDR3 spells CASSQQGRVFEKLFF. CDR3 bases: TGTGCCAGCAGCCAACAGGGTCGCGTGTTCGAAAAACTGTTTTTT.

V and J are TRBV19 and TRBJ2-3; a possible D gene is TRBD1 (5 bases). Per germline, CDR1 LNHDA and CDR2 SQIVND (reference sequence). Trimming took 5 bases from V and 3 from J, leaving 9 bases between them. The CDR3 contains 13 residues. The CDR3: CASSLAGTDTQYF. DNA of the CDR3: TGTGCCAGTAGTCTCGCAGGGACAGATACGCAGTATTTT.

The genes are TRBV6-4 and TRBJ2-7, with 11 nucleotides matching TRBD2. The V gene's germline CDR1 is MRHNA and CDR2 SNTAGT. CDR3 length equals 14 residues. After removal of 4 bases from V and 7 bases from J, the junction contained 6 bases not matched to a gene. The CDR3 bases are TGTGCCAGCAGTGTTGTAGCGGGAGGGCGGGAGCAGTACTTC. It translates to CASSVVAGGREQYF.

This rearrangement joins TRBV5-1 to TRBJ1-2; TRBD1 agrees at 12 bases. With V trimmed by 7 bases and J by 7 bases, 8 bases remained unmatched. This CDR3 region has 14 residues. Germline V CDR1 and CDR2: SGHRS, YFSETQ. CDR3 amino acids: CASHPGTGGVGYTF. CDR3 coding DNA: TGCGCCAGCCACCCTGGGACAGGGGGCGTTGGCTACACCTTC.

The CDR3 is CASSAPTSATGEQFF. In nucleotides, the CDR3 is TGTGCCAGCAGCGCCCCCACTAGCGCCACAGGCGAGCAGTTCTTC. The chain carries TRBV9 and TRBJ2-1; 7 nucleotides agree with TRBD2. The V segment lost 3 bases and the J segment 10 bases; nucleotides outside the gene matches: 13. Germline V CDR1 and CDR2: SGDLS, YYNGEE. The CDR3 contains 15 residues.

This chain uses TRBV14 with TRBJ2-7, with D possibly TRBD1 on 5 matching bases. Trimming shortened V by 1 base and J by 3 bases, and 25 bases separated the two germline ends. The CDR3 sequence is 19 residues long. Per germline, CDR1 SGHDN and CDR2 FVKESK. The DNA of the CDR3 is TGTGCCAGCAGCCAAGTTCCGGCATTTACCCAGGGCAATGGCTACGAGCAGTACTTC. This gives the protein CASSQVPAFTQGNGYEQYF.

Of note for this clone: In the same sample, other DNA sequences code for this CDR3. The genes are TRBV27 and TRBJ1-1; D unclear. V lost 6 bases to trimming and J lost 1 base, with 12 bases between them. This CDR3 region has 14 residues. The germline gives CDR1 MNHEY, CDR2 SMNVEV (reference sequence). CDR3 residues: CASSLRGENTEAFF. The DNA of the CDR3 is TGTGCCAGCAGCCTCCGAGGAGAGAACACTGAAGCTTTCTTT.

The chain is built from TRBV7-6 and TRBJ2-7, with D perhaps TRBD1 or TRBD2 (5 bases each). The CDR3 contains 15 residues. V shed 3 bases and J shed 6 bases, with 18 bases lying between them. CDR1 is SGHVS and CDR2 is FNYEAQ in the germline V gene. The DNA of the CDR3 is TGTGCCAGCAGCTTCTCATCACCTAGTGGGGGCGAGCAGTACTTC. It specifies CASSFSSPSGGEQYF.

The chain carries TRBV7-9 and TRBJ2-7; D gene unclear. Germline CDR1 is SEHNR and CDR2 is FQNEAQ (reference sequence). The germline V and J ends were trimmed by 5 bases and 4 bases, with 12 bases remaining between them. The CDR3 runs to 13 residues. The CDR3 nucleotides are TGTGCCAGCAGCCCCCCCCAGGAATACGAGCAGTACTTC. It encodes CASSPPQEYEQYF.

The J gene is TRBJ2-1, the V gene TRBV6-1; 7 bases line up with TRBD1. J was trimmed by 9 bases and V by 9 bases; bases with no gene match: 17. CDR3 length: 15 amino acids. Germline-derived CDR1 and CDR2 are MNHNS and SASEGT. The CDR3 is CASTSGQAIPSEQFF. The CDR3 nucleotides read TGTGCCAGTACGAGTGGACAGGCTATTCCTAGTGAGCAGTTCTTC.